Sequencing of this T cell receptor beta chain was carried out in a study of shared clonotypes between healthy human individuals. About this clone: Antigen unknown.

Only in-frame clones appear in the TCRdb table, and some are missing; sequencing was by immunoSEQ multiplex PCR. This table holds 300,000 to 400,000 clones, more than 60% found once. Broader study findings: Sorted-subset samples were not fully sequenced, rarefaction indicated. For naive CD4 cells, approximately 5% of clonotypes were shared across a handful of donors.

The ends were cut back, 5 bases at V and 7 bases at J, with 11 bases in the middle. This CDR3 comprises 13 residues. CDR1 and CDR2 (germline): SEHNR, FQNEAQ (reference sequence). This sequence originates from a man aged 30 to 39 in good health. This chain joins TRBV7-9 and TRBJ2-2; D not resolved. Specimen: memory CD4+ T cells sorted from blood. Subset defined: CD45RA-negative fraction. This CDR3 reads CASSPEGGGELFF. The CDR3 DNA sequence: TGTGCCAGCAGCCCCGAAGGTGGCGGGGAGCTGTTTTTT.